This record covers a single T cell receptor (beta chain). Its target is not known. This may be a read error: a much more frequent sequence differs by one nucleotide. With a constant-region primer, TCR beta cDNA was made from approximately 500 ng of total RNA. Modified slightly, ARM-PCR produced TCR beta libraries over three nested multiplex PCR rounds. Both of the initial two PCR rounds ran for 10 cycles and employed TRBV1-TRBV30 forward primers alongside a C-beta reverse primer. MiXCR, run by TCRdb on the multiplex PCR reads, gives a single entry per CDR3 protein. Of more than 70,000 distinct CDR3 sequences in the sample, approximately 77% were seen once. Extraction of RNA together with DNA used roughly 19-31 mg of unsorted bulk tissue. The CDR3 is 15 amino acids. Germline CDR1 reads SGHRS; CDR2 reads YFSETQ. With V trimmed by 0 bases and J by 5 bases, 3 bases remained unmatched. This sample is drawn from a study of tumor-infiltrating lymphocytes in primary liver carcinoma.

Study-level points and caveats: No more than about 8-24% of top clones could be seen in all five tumor regions.

This TCR derives from a man in his forties with primary liver carcinoma and hepatitis B virus infection. This chain uses TRBV5-1 with TRBJ2-1; the match to TRBD2 covers 9 bases. The sequencing sample was made of liver tumor tissue from sampling region 1. Subset given: tumor region T1, superior pole. The CDR3 DNA reads TGCGCCAGCAGCTTGGTGACTAGCGGTGACAATGAGCAGTTCTTC. This encodes CASSLVTSGDNEQFF.